The entry below describes one T cell receptor (beta chain). Its cognate antigen has yet to be identified. No much larger clone exists at a distance of one base, and base qualities are not known. Other DNA variants within this sample encode the same CDR3. These data come from a study of T cell responses to AZD1222 COVID-19 vaccine (dated by TCRdb to 2020 to 2022). With respect to the entire study: AZD1222 recipients given second doses at about 4 weeks or at about 12 weeks were pooled, since spike-specific TCR depth and breadth were not found to differ between the two schedules. A total of roughly 240 trial participants underwent TCR sequencing, of whom roughly 210 received two doses of AZD1222 and some 26 received two doses of the MenACWY control vaccine. Trial participants were enrolled by age into 18-55, 56-69 and 70-plus year subgroups, with 148, 28 and 57 TCR-sequenced participants respectively.

The time point tag for this specimen amounts to: baseline before first vaccination. The vaccinee samples were drawn from two UK trials, COV001 and COV002, one of which was a single-blind randomized controlled phase 2/3 trial testing AZD1222 (ChAdOx1 nCoV-19) in healthy adults. For TCRbeta chain sequencing, PBMC samples were collected from trial participants at day 0 and at day 28 after the second dose. General study outcomes and caveats: Participants were mostly white British and included more females than males, and it was suggested by the authors that clonal diversity may have been underestimated. Because no day 14 peak-response samples were available, repertoires were characterized only after the peak T cell response. CD4 TCRs associated with the vaccine covered the entire spike protein, and the dominant responses were in regions 160-218 and 743-854. In the small 56-69-year group, the increase in depth fell short of significance, most likely because of low power. Nearly half of unique spike-specific TCRs reportedly recognized epitopes outside regions mutated in the B.1.351 and B.1.1.7 variants. A significant rise in spike-specific TCR breadth and depth was observed after two AZD1222 doses relative to day 0 and relative to MenACWY recipients. Only five or six AZD1222 recipients were SARS-CoV-2 seropositive at baseline, limiting conclusions about previously exposed vaccinees.

From the cysteine up to the phenylalanine, the CDR3 has a length of 13 residues. The retained sequence is limited to the CDR3, 39 bases, with the frame set at the first base. V is pared back by 0 bases and J by 2 bases, with 3 bases lying between the germline termini. For CDR1 and CDR2, the germline V gene lists SGHRS and YFSETQ. The CDR3 regions of human TCRbeta chains were analyzed by immunosequencing. Per the original workflow: TCRs in the repertoires were compared against a reference library of SARS-CoV-2-specific TCRs that had been generated with the MIRA antigen-specificity platform. Breadth was defined as the fraction of unique TCRs that were SARS-CoV-2-associated, and depth was defined as the fraction of total T cells that were SARS-CoV-2-associated. Using the MIRA data, every spike-specific TCR was mapped to the spike region that the TCR reacted to and assigned to either a CD4 or a CD8 class. Log10-transformed breadth and depth values were compared by one-way ANOVA with Sidak's multiple comparisons tests. TCRdb stores this immuneACCESS table with in-frame sequences only. Part of the clones is absent; in the studies checked, under half of the shortfall reflects unresolved V genes, and no reason is known for the rest. The V and J calls and clone size come from that table; D and trimming were worked out from the DNA. This sample gives about 97,000 clones in total; roughly 90% of them show up just once. The ten largest clones capture 7.5% of the sample.

The sequences come from peripheral blood, collected on day 0 of AZD1222 vaccination. The sequence is built from TRBV5-1 and TRBJ1-5; the D gene is unclear. The clonotype originates from an adult in good health. The CDR3 amino acid sequence is: CASSLDGNQPQHF. The DNA sequence is TGCGCCAGCAGCTTGGACGGCAATCAGCCCCAGCATTTT.